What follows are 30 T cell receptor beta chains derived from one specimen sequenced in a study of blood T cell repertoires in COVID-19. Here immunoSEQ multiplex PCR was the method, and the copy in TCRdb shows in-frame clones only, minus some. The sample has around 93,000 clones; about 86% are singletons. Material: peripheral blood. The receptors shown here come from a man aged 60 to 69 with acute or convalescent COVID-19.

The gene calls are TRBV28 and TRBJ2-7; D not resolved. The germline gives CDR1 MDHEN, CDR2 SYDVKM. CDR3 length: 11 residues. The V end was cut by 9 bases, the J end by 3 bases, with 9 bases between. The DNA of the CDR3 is TGTGCCAGTTCGTCGGGCTACGAGCAGTACGTC. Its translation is CASSSGYEQYV.

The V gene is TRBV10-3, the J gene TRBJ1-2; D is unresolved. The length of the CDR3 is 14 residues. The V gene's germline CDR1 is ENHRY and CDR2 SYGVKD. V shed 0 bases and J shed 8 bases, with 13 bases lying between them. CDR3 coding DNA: TGTGCCATCAGTGAGTCGCTAGGTAGCGAGGGCTACACCTTC. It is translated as CAISESLGSEGYTF.

The CDR3 region has the DNA TGTGCCAGCAGTTACTCGACGGGACAGGGAAATGAAAAACTGTTTTTT. Translated, it gives CASSYSTGQGNEKLFF. The V call is TRBV6-5, the J call TRBJ1-4, with 9 bases identical to TRBD1. With V trimmed by 0 bases and J by 5 bases, 4 bases remained unmatched. The germline V gene has CDR1 MNHEY and CDR2 SVGAGI. The CDR3 sequence is 16 residues long.

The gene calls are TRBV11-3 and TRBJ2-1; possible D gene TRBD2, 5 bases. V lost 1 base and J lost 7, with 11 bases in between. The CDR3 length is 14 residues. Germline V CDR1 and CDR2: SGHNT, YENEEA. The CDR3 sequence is CASSLGGSPNEQFF. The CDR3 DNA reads TGTGCCAGCAGCTTAGGAGGGAGTCCAAATGAGCAGTTCTTC.

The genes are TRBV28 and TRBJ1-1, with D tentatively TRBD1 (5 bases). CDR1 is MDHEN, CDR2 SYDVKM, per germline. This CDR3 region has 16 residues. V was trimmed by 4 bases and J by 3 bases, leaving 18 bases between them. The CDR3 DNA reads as TGTGCCAGCAGTTCCCCTCGGGGGAATTCCGACACTGAAGCTTTCTTT. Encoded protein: CASSSPRGNSDTEAFF.

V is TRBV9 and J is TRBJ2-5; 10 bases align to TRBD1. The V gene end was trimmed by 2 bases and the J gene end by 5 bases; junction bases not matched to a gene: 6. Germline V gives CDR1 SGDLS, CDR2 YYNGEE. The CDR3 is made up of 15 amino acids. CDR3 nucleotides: TGTGCCAGCAGCGTTGGACAGGGGGAATGGGAGACCCAGTACTTC. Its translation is CASSVGQGEWETQYF.

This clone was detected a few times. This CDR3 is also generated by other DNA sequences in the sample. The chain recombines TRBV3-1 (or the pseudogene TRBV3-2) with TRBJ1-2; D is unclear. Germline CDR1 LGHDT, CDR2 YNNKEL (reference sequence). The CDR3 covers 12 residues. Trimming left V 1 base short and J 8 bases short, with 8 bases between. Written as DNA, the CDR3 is TGTGCCAGCAGCCAAGGAGGAAGAGGCTACACCTTC. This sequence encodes CASSQGGRGYTF.

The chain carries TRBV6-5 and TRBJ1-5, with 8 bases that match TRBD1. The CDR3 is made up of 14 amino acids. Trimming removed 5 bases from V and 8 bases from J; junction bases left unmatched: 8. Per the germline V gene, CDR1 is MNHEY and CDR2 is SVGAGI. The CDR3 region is CASSTRTGMEPQHF. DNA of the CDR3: TGTGCCAGCAGTACCCGGACAGGGATGGAGCCCCAGCATTTT.

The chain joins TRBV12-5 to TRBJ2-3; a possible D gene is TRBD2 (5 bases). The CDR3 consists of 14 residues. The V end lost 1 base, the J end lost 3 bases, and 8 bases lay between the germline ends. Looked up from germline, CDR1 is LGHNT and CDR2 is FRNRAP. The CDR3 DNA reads TGTGCTAGTGGTTTGGCCCTAGCTACAGATACGCAGTATTTT. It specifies CASGLALATDTQYF.

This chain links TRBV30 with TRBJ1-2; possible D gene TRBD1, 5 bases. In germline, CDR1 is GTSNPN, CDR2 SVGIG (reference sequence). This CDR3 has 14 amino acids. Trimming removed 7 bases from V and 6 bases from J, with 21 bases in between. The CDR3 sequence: CASGVPQGRDGYTF. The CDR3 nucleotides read TGTGCCTCTGGAGTCCCCCAGGGCCGGGATGGCTACACCTTC.

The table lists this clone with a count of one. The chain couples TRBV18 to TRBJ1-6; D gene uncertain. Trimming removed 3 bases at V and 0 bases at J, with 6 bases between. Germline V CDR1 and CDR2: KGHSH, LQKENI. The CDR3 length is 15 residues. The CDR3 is CASSPAVSYNSPLHF. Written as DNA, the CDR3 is TGTGCCAGCTCACCGGCAGTCTCCTATAATTCACCCCTCCACTTT.

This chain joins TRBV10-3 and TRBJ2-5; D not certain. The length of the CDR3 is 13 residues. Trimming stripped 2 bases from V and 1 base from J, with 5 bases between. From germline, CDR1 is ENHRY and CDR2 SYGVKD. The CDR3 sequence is CAISEGLQETQYF. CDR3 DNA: TGTGCCATCAGTGAGGGCCTCCAAGAGACCCAGTACTTC.

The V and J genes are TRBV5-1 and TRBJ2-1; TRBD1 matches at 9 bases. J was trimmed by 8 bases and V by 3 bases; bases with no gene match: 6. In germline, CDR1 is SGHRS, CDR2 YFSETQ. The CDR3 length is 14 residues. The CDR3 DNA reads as TGCGCCAGCAGCTCCGGGACAGGGTCCGATGAGCAGTTCTTC. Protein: CASSSGTGSDEQFF.

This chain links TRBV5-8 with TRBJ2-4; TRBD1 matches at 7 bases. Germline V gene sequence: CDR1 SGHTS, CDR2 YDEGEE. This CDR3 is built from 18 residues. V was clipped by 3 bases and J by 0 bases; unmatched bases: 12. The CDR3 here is CASSSTGTDFTAKNIQYF. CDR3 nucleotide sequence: TGTGCCAGCAGCTCTACCGGGACAGATTTCACAGCCAAAAACATTCAGTACTTC.

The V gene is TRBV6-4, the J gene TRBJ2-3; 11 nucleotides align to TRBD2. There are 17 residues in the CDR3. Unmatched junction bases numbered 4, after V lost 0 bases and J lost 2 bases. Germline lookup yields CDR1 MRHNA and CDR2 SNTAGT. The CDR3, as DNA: TGTGCCAGCAGTGACTCCCTAGCGGGGGGTGTCACAGATACGCAGTATTTT. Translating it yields CASSDSLAGGVTDTQYF.

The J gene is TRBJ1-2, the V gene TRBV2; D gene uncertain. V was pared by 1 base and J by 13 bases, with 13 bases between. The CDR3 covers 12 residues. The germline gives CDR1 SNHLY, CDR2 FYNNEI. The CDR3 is CASSEDTAGSTF. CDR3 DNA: TGTGCCAGCAGTGAAGACACGGCAGGTTCCACCTTC.

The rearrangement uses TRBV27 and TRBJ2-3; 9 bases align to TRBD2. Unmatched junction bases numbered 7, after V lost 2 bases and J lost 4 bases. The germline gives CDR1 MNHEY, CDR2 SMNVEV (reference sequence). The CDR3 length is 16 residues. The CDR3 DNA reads TGTGCCAGCAGTTTAGCGGCGGGAGGGCCGGCAGATACGCAGTATTTT. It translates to CASSLAAGGPADTQYF.

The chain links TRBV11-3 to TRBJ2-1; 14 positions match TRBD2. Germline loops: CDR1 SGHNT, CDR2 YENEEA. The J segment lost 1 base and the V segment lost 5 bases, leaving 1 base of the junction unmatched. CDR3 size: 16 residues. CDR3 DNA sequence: TGTGCCAGCAGCAGACTAGCGGGAGGGTCCTACAATGAGCAGTTCTTC. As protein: CASSRLAGGSYNEQFF.

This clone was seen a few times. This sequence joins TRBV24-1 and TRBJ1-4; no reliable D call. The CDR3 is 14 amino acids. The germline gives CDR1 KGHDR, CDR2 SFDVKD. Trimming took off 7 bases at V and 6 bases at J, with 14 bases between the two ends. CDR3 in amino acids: CATRRPYVDEKLFF. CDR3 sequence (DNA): TGTGCCACCAGGAGGCCATATGTAGATGAAAAACTGTTTTTT.

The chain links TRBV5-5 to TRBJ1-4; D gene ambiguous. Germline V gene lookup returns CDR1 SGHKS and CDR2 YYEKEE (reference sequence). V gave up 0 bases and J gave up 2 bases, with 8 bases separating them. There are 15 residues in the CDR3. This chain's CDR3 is CASSLAGNTNEKLFF. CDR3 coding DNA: TGTGCCAGCAGCTTGGCCGGGAACACTAATGAAAAACTGTTTTTT.

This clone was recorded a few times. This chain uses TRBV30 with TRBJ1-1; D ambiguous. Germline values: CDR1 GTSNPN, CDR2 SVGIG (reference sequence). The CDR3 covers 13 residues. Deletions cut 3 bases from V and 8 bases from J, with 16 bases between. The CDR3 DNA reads TGTGCCTGGAGCGGAGGGCAGACTCCAGAAGCTTTCTTT. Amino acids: CAWSGGQTPEAFF.

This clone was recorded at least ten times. The CDR3 DNA follows: TGTGCTAGAGGTGAACAGAACACCGGGGAGCTGTTTTTT. Its translation: CARGEQNTGELFF. The chain links TRBV30 to TRBJ2-2; D is unclear. This CDR3 spans 13 amino acids. The germline gives CDR1 GTSNPN, CDR2 SVGIG (reference sequence).

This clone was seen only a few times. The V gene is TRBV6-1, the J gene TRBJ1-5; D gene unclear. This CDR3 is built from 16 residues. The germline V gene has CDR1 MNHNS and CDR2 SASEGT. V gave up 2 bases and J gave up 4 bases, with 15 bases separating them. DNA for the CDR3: TGTGCCAGCAGTGAATCTCCCGTCGTGTCTAATCAGCCCCAGCATTTT. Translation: CASSESPVVSNQPQHF.

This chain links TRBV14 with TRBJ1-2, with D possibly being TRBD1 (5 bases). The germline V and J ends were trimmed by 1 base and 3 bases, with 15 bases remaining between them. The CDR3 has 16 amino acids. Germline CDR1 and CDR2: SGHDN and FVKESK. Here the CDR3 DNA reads TGTGCCAGCAGCCAAGGGCGGCAGGGAGGGGACTATGGCTACACCTTC. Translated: CASSQGRQGGDYGYTF.

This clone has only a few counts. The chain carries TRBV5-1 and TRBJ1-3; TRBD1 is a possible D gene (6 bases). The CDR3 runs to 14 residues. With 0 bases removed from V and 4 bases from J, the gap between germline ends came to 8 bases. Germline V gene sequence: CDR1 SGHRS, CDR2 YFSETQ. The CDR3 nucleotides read TGCGCCAGCAGCTTGGGGACAGAAGGAAACACCATATATTTT. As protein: CASSLGTEGNTIYF.

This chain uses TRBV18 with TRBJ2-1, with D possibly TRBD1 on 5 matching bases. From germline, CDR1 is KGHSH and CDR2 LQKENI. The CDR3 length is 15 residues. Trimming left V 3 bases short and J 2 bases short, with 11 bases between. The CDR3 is CASSPRQTPYNEQFF. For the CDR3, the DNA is TGTGCCAGCTCACCCCGACAGACCCCCTACAATGAGCAGTTCTTC.

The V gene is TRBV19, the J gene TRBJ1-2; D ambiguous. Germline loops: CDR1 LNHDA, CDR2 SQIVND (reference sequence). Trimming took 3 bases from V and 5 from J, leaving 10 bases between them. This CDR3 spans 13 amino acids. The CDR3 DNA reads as TGTGCCAGTAGTATGAACAGCGGTTATGGCTACACCTTC. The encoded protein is CASSMNSGYGYTF. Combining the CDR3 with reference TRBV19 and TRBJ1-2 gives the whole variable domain DGGITQSPKYLFRKEGQNVTLSCEQNLNHDAMYWYRQDPGQGLRLIYYSQIVNDFQKGDIAEGYSVSREKKESFPLTVTSAQKNPTAFYLCASSMNSGYGYTFGSGTRLTVV.

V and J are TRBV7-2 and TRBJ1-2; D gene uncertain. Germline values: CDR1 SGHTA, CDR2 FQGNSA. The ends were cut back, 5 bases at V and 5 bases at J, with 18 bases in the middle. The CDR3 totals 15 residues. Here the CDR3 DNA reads TGTGCCAGCAGCCTCACCCCGGGGAGGCAGTATGGCTACACCTTC. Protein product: CASSLTPGRQYGYTF.

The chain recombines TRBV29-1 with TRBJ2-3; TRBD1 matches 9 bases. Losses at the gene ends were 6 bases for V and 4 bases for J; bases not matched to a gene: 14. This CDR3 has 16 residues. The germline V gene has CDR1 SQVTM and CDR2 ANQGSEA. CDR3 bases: TGCAGCGTGAACATCCTGGACAGGGGTCGGTCAGATACGCAGTATTTT. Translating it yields CSVNILDRGRSDTQYF.

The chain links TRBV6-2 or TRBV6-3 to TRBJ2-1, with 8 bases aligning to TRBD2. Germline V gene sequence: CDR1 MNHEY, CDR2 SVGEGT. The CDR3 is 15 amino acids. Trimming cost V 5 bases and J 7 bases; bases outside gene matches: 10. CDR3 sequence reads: CASSPPAGVSNEQFF. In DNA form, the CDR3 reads TGTGCCAGCAGTCCACCAGCGGGAGTCTCTAATGAGCAGTTCTTC.